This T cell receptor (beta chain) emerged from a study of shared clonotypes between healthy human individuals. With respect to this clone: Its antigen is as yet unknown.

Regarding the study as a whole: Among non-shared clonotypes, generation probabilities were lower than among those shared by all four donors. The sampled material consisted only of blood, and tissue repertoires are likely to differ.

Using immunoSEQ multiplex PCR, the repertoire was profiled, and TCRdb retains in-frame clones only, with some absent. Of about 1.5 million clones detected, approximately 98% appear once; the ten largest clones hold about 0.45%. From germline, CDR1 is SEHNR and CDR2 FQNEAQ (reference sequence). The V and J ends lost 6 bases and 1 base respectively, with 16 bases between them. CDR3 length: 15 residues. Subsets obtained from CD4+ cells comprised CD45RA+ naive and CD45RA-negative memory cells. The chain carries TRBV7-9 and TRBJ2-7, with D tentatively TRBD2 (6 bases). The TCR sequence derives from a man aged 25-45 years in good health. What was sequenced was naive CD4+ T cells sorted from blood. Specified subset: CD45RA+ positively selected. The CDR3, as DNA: TGTGCCAGCAGTTTAATTGGTAGCGGATCCTACGAGCAGTACTTC. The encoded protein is CASSLIGSGSYEQYF.